These 32 T cell receptor beta chains share one sample of origin, sequenced in a study of T-cell memory formation after mild COVID-19. Each CDR3 protein gets one entry after TCRdb re-called the 5' RACE reads with MiXCR. This sample has about 430,000 distinct CDR3 sequences, with about 20% found just once. The sample comprised PBMCs or a T cell subset sorted from them (not recorded which). The receptors were gathered from a young man who had mild COVID-19 (a few samples of this study predate the infection). Cell type and time point are not known.

This rearrangement joins TRBV6-1 to TRBJ1-2; no clear D gene. The length of the CDR3 is 13 residues. Per germline, CDR1 MNHNS and CDR2 SASEGT. V was clipped by 3 bases and J by 4 bases, with 9 bases between them. This CDR3 reads CASSDTEFYGYTF. CDR3 nucleotides: TGTGCCAGCAGTGATACCGAGTTCTATGGCTACACCTTC.

The genes are TRBV7-2 and TRBJ1-5, with D possibly TRBD1 on 5 matching bases. Trimming stripped 5 bases from V and 2 bases from J, with 13 bases between. Germline CDR1 SGHTA, CDR2 FQGNSA. The CDR3 loop spans 15 amino acids. The CDR3 DNA is TGTGCCAGCAGCGAGTTAGGGGCTCGCAATCAGCCCCAGCATTTT. Translating gives CASSELGARNQPQHF.

A single count supports this clonotype. A junction end diverges from the germline sequence, so it may reflect a read error. The chain links TRBV6-4 to TRBJ1-1; D uncertain. The CDR3 contains 15 residues. Germline V gene data show CDR1 as MRHNA and CDR2 as SNTAGT. CDR3 bases: TGTGCCAGCAGTCCGATGGATTTTGTGATTACTGAAGCTGTCTTT. Amino acid sequence: CASSPMDFVITEAVF.

The gene calls are TRBV6-2 or TRBV6-3 and TRBJ1-5; no definite D call. There are 13 residues in the CDR3. V was shortened by 8 bases and J by 3 bases, with 11 bases between the two germline ends. From germline, CDR1 is MNHEY and CDR2 SVGEGT. The CDR3 nucleotides read TGTGCCAGCCGCACACAGTCCAATCAGCCCCAGCATTTT. Translated: CASRTQSNQPQHF.

This clonotype was seen only a few times. This chain uses TRBV20-1 with TRBJ2-3; no firm D call. Germline CDR1 is DFQATT and CDR2 is SNEGSKA (reference sequence). Trimming shortened V by 1 base and J by 2 bases, and 4 bases separated the two germline ends. The CDR3 spans 12 residues. CDR3 sequence (DNA): TGCAGTGCTAGAGCCCTCACAGATACGCAGTATTTT. Translated, it gives CSARALTDTQYF.

This clonotype was counted between two and nine times. The CDR3 protein is CASSLALAGGSYNEQFF. As DNA, the CDR3 is TGCGCCAGCAGCTTGGCCCTAGCGGGGGGCTCATACAATGAGCAGTTCTTC. The chain employs TRBV5-1 and TRBJ2-1, with TRBD2 matching 11 bases. Per the germline V gene, CDR1 is SGHRS and CDR2 is YFSETQ. With V trimmed by 0 bases and J by 4 bases, 6 bases remained unmatched. This CDR3 is built from 17 residues.

This chain connects TRBV27 to TRBJ2-2, with D possibly being TRBD2 (5 bases). CDR1 and CDR2 (germline): MNHEY, SMNVEV (reference sequence). Trimming cost V 5 bases and J 1 base, with 11 bases left between them. The CDR3 has 15 amino acids. CDR3 region: CASSSGLWNTGELFF. As DNA, the CDR3 is TGTGCCAGCAGTAGCGGACTTTGGAACACCGGGGAGCTGTTTTTT.

This clonotype was counted a few times. The gene calls are TRBV10-2 and TRBJ2-1; 10 nucleotides line up with TRBD1. The trim removed 6 bases at V and 4 bases at J, leaving 9 bases unmatched. The germline gives CDR1 WSHSY, CDR2 SAAADI. The CDR3 totals 16 residues. This chain's CDR3 is CASRPLTGGPYNEQFF. The CDR3 DNA sequence: TGCGCCAGCAGACCACTGACAGGGGGCCCGTACAATGAGCAGTTCTTC.

This clonotype was seen a few times. The chain uses TRBV6-6 and TRBJ1-5; 7 positions match TRBD1. The V gene end was trimmed by 10 bases and the J gene end by 2 bases; junction bases not matched to a gene: 5. CDR1 MNHNY and CDR2 SVGAGI come from the germline V gene (reference sequence). The CDR3 length is 13 residues. The CDR3, as DNA: TGTGCCACCCACAGGGGTGGCAATCAGCCCCAGCATTTT. The encoded protein is CATHRGGNQPQHF.

V usage is TRBV18 and J usage is TRBJ2-5; 9 nucleotides line up with TRBD1. From germline, CDR1 is KGHSH and CDR2 LQKENI. The CDR3 is 14 residues long. Unmatched junction bases numbered 2, after V lost 2 bases and J lost 4 bases. The CDR3 coding sequence is TGTGCCAGCTCACCAACAGGGGGCCGAGAGACCCAGTACTTC. Translating it yields CASSPTGGRETQYF.

This clonotype appeared many times. The J gene is TRBJ2-2, the V gene TRBV12-3 or TRBV12-4; 7 bases fit TRBD2. The CDR3 loop spans 13 amino acids. J gave up 6 bases and V 5 bases, and 3 bases lay outside the gene matches. DNA of the CDR3: TGTGCCAGCAGTGCTACTAGCGCCGGGGAGCTGTTTTTT. Its translation: CASSATSAGELFF.

This clonotype was picked up a small number of times. The chain combines TRBV10-3 with TRBJ1-1; the D gene is possibly TRBD1 (5 bases). Deletions cut 6 bases from V and 1 base from J, with 9 bases between. There are 13 residues in the CDR3. The germline CDR1 and CDR2 sequences are ENHRY and SYGVKD. In DNA form, the CDR3 reads TGTGCCATCAGCCCGACAGCGAACACTGAAGCTTTCTTT. This codes for CAISPTANTEAFF.

The chain carries TRBV18 and TRBJ1-1; 8 bases line up with TRBD1. The J segment lost 4 bases and the V segment lost 5 bases, leaving 3 bases of the junction unmatched. The germline CDR1 and CDR2 sequences are KGHSH and LQKENI. This CDR3 comprises 13 residues. The CDR3 loop reads CASSNDRGTEAFF. The CDR3 nucleotides are TGTGCCAGCTCAAACGACAGGGGCACTGAAGCTTTCTTT.

This clonotype was picked up many times. CDR3 in amino acids: CASSQDLGGPPTNEQFF. Written as DNA, the CDR3 is TGCGCCAGCAGCCAAGATCTAGGGGGGCCACCGACTAATGAGCAGTTCTTC. The chain carries TRBV4-3 and TRBJ2-1, with D perhaps given as TRBD1 or TRBD2 (6 bases each). V shed 0 bases and J shed 7 bases, with 19 bases lying between them. Germline CDR1 LGHNA, CDR2 YSLEER. The CDR3 extends over 17 amino acids.

This clonotype was detected only a few times. The chain is built from TRBV12-3 or TRBV12-4 and TRBJ2-1; TRBD1 matches 7 bases. Trimming at V came to 1 base and at J to 7 bases, leaving 7 bases not matched to a gene. The CDR3 has 15 residues. The CDR3 DNA follows: TGTGCCAGCAGTTTAGGACAGGGTTTACGGAATGAGCAGTTCTTC. This gives the protein CASSLGQGLRNEQFF.

This clonotype was seen a few times. The genes are TRBV2 and TRBJ2-7, with D possibly being TRBD1 (5 bases). This CDR3 is 12 amino acids long. Germline V gene lookup returns CDR1 SNHLY and CDR2 FYNNEI. Deletions cut 7 bases from V and 7 bases from J, with 14 bases between. The CDR3 DNA follows: TGTGCCAGCAAGGTACAGGTCTGGGAGCAGTACTTC. Its translation is CASKVQVWEQYF.

The J gene is TRBJ2-2, the V gene TRBV7-2; D is uncertain. The germline gives CDR1 SGHTA, CDR2 FQGNSA. The CDR3 contains 12 residues. V dropped 7 bases and J dropped 4 bases, with 7 bases sitting between them. Here the CDR3 DNA reads TGTGCCAGCAATCAGGTCACCGGGGAGCTGTTTTTT. Its translation is CASNQVTGELFF. Variable domain in full (rest from reference TRBV7-2 and TRBJ2-2): GAGVSQSPSNKVTEKGKDVELRCDPISGHTALYWYRQSLGQGLEFLIYFQGNSAPDKSGLPSDRFSAERTGGSVSTLTIQRTQQEDSAVYLCASNQVTGELFFGEGSRLTVL.

Ten or more counts support this clonotype. The chain uses TRBV7-2 and TRBJ1-3; D uncertain. Trimming removed 2 bases at V and 2 bases at J, with 1 base between. The CDR3 consists of 12 residues. Looked up from germline, CDR1 is SGHTA and CDR2 is FQGNSA. The CDR3 nucleotides read TGTGCCAGCAGCTTAACTGGAAACACCATATATTTT. It translates to CASSLTGNTIYF.

The chain is built from TRBV16 and TRBJ2-7, with D possibly TRBD2 on 6 matching bases. The germline V gene has CDR1 KGHSY and CDR2 FQNENV. V was pared by 4 bases and J by 9 bases, with 19 bases between. There are 14 residues in the CDR3. CDR3 residues: CASSRILGTEGQYV. CDR3 DNA sequence: TGTGCCAGCAGCCGCATCCTAGGGACTGAAGGGCAGTACGTC.

J is TRBJ2-3 and V is TRBV5-1, with D perhaps TRBD1 or TRBD2 (5 bases each). CDR3 length: 15 residues. Germline CDR1 reads SGHRS; CDR2 reads YFSETQ. Trimming took 4 bases from V and 5 from J, leaving 17 bases between them. In DNA, the CDR3 is TGCGCCAGCAGCCCCGGGACGGGTGCTGTAGATACGCAGTATTTT. This encodes CASSPGTGAVDTQYF.

This clonotype was seen a few times. The V and J genes are TRBV5-1 and TRBJ1-1; D not certain. Germline V gene data show CDR1 as SGHRS and CDR2 as YFSETQ. Deletions cut 0 bases from V and 5 bases from J, with 8 bases between. The CDR3 covers 13 residues. DNA of the CDR3: TGCGCCAGCAGCTTGGGGGCAGAGACTGAAGCTTTCTTT. Translation: CASSLGAETEAFF.

The chain joins TRBV5-5 to TRBJ1-1, with D hard to call. This CDR3 is 15 amino acids long. In germline, CDR1 is SGHKS, CDR2 YYEKEE (reference sequence). V lost 4 bases, J lost 0 bases, and 13 bases lay in between. CDR3 in amino acids: CASSRTRVLNTEAFF. The CDR3, as DNA: TGTGCCAGCAGCCGGACTAGGGTTCTGAACACTGAAGCTTTCTTT.

This clonotype was seen many times. The V and J genes are TRBV5-5 and TRBJ1-4, with TRBD1 as a possible D gene (5 bases). The CDR3 sequence is 14 residues long. Germline assignment: CDR1 SGHKS and CDR2 YYEKEE (reference sequence). Trimming took off 10 bases at V and 0 bases at J, with 13 bases between the two ends. The CDR3 DNA is TGTGCCTCGAGGGGTGGGGCAACTAATGAAAAACTGTTTTTT. Protein sequence: CASRGGATNEKLFF.

This clonotype was detected a few times. The J gene is TRBJ1-4, the V gene TRBV20-1, with D possibly being TRBD1 (5 bases). Germline V gene data show CDR1 as DFQATT and CDR2 as SNEGSKA (reference sequence). Trimming took off 8 bases at V and 7 bases at J, with 17 bases between the two ends. The CDR3 totals 13 residues. CDR3 region: CSPTAGGVEKLFF. In DNA, the CDR3 is TGCAGTCCTACTGCGGGGGGGGTTGAAAAACTGTTTTTT.

This clonotype has just a few counts. The V gene is TRBV12-3 or TRBV12-4, the J gene TRBJ1-2; 10 bases match TRBD1. The CDR3 extends over 15 amino acids. J was trimmed by 8 bases and V by 3 bases; bases with no gene match: 9. CDR3 sequence (DNA): TGTGCCAGCAGTTTCGCAGGACAGGGGGGAGAAGGCTACACCTTC. As protein: CASSFAGQGGEGYTF.

The chain has TRBV5-1 and TRBJ2-2, with D tentatively TRBD2 (6 bases). V was clipped by 4 bases and J by 3 bases, with 19 bases between them. The CDR3 length is 17 residues. CDR1 and CDR2 (germline): SGHRS, YFSETQ. CDR3 DNA: TGCGCCAGCAGCCTTCTGGGCTCCGGGACTCACACCGGGGAGCTGTTTTTT. Encoded protein: CASSLLGSGTHTGELFF. The full variable domain, rest sourced from reference TRBV5-1 and TRBJ2-2, is KAGVTQTPRYLIKTRGQQVTLSCSPISGHRSVSWYQQTPGQGLQFLFEYFSETQRNKGNFPGRFSGRQFSNSRSEMNVSTLELGDSALYLCASSLLGSGTHTGELFFGEGSRLTVL.

This clonotype was counted once. This sequence joins TRBV5-1 and TRBJ2-3; 13 positions match TRBD2. The germline CDR1 and CDR2 sequences are SGHRS and YFSETQ. This CDR3 spans 18 amino acids. The J segment lost 3 bases and the V segment lost 4 bases, leaving 11 bases of the junction unmatched. The DNA for the CDR3 is TGCGCCAGCAGCGGACTAGCGGGGGCCCGGGGAGCTACAGATACGCAGTATTTT. As protein: CASSGLAGARGATDTQYF.

This chain joins TRBV7-2 and TRBJ2-6; no reliable D call. The CDR3 runs 15 residues. The V gene lost 0 bases and the J gene lost 4 bases, with 7 bases spanning the gap. Germline-derived CDR1 and CDR2 are SGHTA and FQGNSA. The CDR3 region is CASSLALRGANVLTF. The CDR3 DNA reads TGTGCCAGCAGCTTAGCGCTCAGAGGGGCCAACGTCCTGACTTTC.

The rearrangement joins TRBV5-4 to TRBJ2-4; 9 nucleotides agree with TRBD1. The CDR3 spans 15 residues. Looked up from germline, CDR1 is SGHNT and CDR2 is YYREEE (reference sequence). V was clipped by 4 bases and J by 3 bases; unmatched bases: 5. The CDR3: CASSQRQGGKNIQYF. The CDR3 DNA reads as TGTGCCAGCAGCCAGAGACAGGGGGGCAAAAACATTCAGTACTTC.

The chain uses TRBV7-9 and TRBJ1-6, with D possibly matching TRBD1 (6 bases). This CDR3 has 14 amino acids. V was trimmed by 5 bases and J by 5 bases, leaving 10 bases between them. Germline CDR1 and CDR2: SEHNR and FQNEAQ (reference sequence). CDR3 DNA sequence: TGTGCCAGCAGCCTGGACAGCAATAATTCACCCCTCCACTTT. It translates to CASSLDSNNSPLHF.

This clonotype came up a few times. The genes are TRBV11-2 and TRBJ2-5, with D unclear. The CDR3 is 14 amino acids. V was clipped by 2 bases and J by 1 base, with 8 bases between them. Germline CDR1 and CDR2: SGHAT and FQNNGV. CDR3 region: CASSLTRSQETQYF. CDR3 coding DNA: TGTGCCAGCAGCTTAACCAGGAGCCAAGAGACCCAGTACTTC.

This rearrangement joins TRBV7-9 to TRBJ2-2; no reliable D call. Germline CDR1 and CDR2: SEHNR and FQNEAQ (reference sequence). This CDR3 is 15 amino acids long. Trimming stripped 7 bases from V and 0 bases from J, with 12 bases between. CDR3 loop: CASNPRNANTGELFF. Here the CDR3 DNA reads TGTGCCAGCAACCCCAGGAACGCGAACACCGGGGAGCTGTTTTTT.